This T cell receptor (beta chain) was captured by sequencing in a study of T cells in Graves' hyperthyroidism and ophthalmopathy. Study-wide results and caveats: Within blood appeared most thyroid clonotypes that had expanded above 0.001. A 13 V-J model separated ophthalmopathy from stable hyperthyroidism.

This clonotype was recorded many times. The antigen remains unidentified. CDR3 length equals 15 residues. V lost 0 bases to trimming and J lost 0 bases, with 9 bases between them. The germline CDR1 and CDR2 sequences are MNHEY and SVGAGI. TCR beta CDR3 regions were amplified from RNA transcripts. HTBI primers were the set used in a first-round RT-PCR of the TCR CDR3. Each CDR3 protein is one row after TCRdb ran MiXCR on the multiplex PCR reads. The sample records some 350,000 distinct CDR3 sequences, around 14% being singletons. The source material was blood. This clonotype was sampled from a woman aged 18-29 years with Graves' hyperthyroidism that later progressed to Graves' ophthalmopathy. The gene calls are TRBV6-5 and TRBJ2-7; D possibly corresponds to TRBD1 (6 bases). CDR3 bases: TGTGCCAGCAGTTACTCCAGACAGGCCTCCTACGAGCAGTACTTC. This translates into CASSYSRQASYEQYF.